This T cell receptor beta chain stems from a study of cytomegalovirus exposure and HLA in healthy donors. Study-wide results and caveats: A few of the chains that were CMV-associated were confirmed in vitro to be specific for CMV antigens. The authors enumerated over 150 TCR beta chains as linked to cytomegalovirus. Reports described diagnosis of cytomegalovirus status by the classifier as highly specific and sensitive.

This CDR3 region has 16 residues. Per the germline V gene, CDR1 is SGDLS and CDR2 is YYNGEE. Trimming cost V 0 bases and J 5 bases; bases outside gene matches: 7. PCR involved 60 Vbeta and 13 Jbeta primers. Some clones are missing from TCRdb's copy, which holds only in-frame ones; the method was immunoSEQ multiplex PCR. The sample lists under 200,000 clones, 60% to 85% seen once, with 2% to 2.5% in the top ten. In regard to this clone: Antigen unknown.

The sample consisted of PBMCs. This TCR was recovered from a man between 50 and 59 years old in good health and CMV-seropositive. This chain links TRBV9 with TRBJ2-3; 9 nucleotides line up with TRBD2. CDR3 in DNA: TGTGCCAGCAGCGTAGCCAGCGGGGGGATGGTAGATACGCAGTATTTT. Protein product: CASSVASGGMVDTQYF.